This T cell receptor (beta chain) was recovered during a study of a mutant IDH1 vaccine in newly diagnosed glioma. The wider study: Vaccines were first given 4-6 weeks after radiotherapy alone, or with temozolomide cycles. Previous treatment comprised radiotherapy, temozolomide, or both, mostly both.

The protocol was immunoSEQ multiplex PCR, while the TCRdb copy is restricted to in-frame clones and leaves out a portion. The sample gives about 120,000 clones, 90% of which show up once; 0.5% to 0.65% is in the top ten. Only one count was recorded for this clone. Its antigen is unknown. As to time point: week 11, during vaccination. In the vaccine, a single dose held 300 ug of the mutant IDH1 20-mer peptide, along with topical imiquimod. This TCR came from a woman between 45 and 60 years old with glioma. Sequenced material: PBMCs, taken from a glioma patient whose treatment included an IDH1 peptide vaccine.

CDR3 in amino acids: CASSVGLAGNWETQYF. The CDR3 DNA is TGTGCCAGCAGCGTGGGACTAGCGGGGAACTGGGAGACCCAGTACTTC. The V and J genes are TRBV28 and TRBJ2-5; 13 bases match TRBD2. The CDR3 is 16 amino acids. Germline values: CDR1 MDHEN, CDR2 SYDVKM. Trimming removed 6 bases from V and 5 bases from J; junction bases left unmatched: 9.